The 21 T cell receptor beta chains given below trace back to one sample, sequenced in a study of blood T cell repertoires in COVID-19. Using immunoSEQ multiplex PCR, the repertoire was profiled, and TCRdb retains in-frame clones only, with some absent. Of hundreds of thousands of clones in the sample, about 89% are singletons; the top ten hold 1.9%. Material for sequencing was PBMCs or T cells enriched from blood (not recorded which). Receptors were obtained from a woman in her late teens or twenties who had recovered from COVID-19.

The V call is TRBV19, the J call TRBJ1-4; D may be TRBD1 (6 bases). With 4 bases removed from V and 10 bases from J, the gap between germline ends came to 16 bases. CDR3 length: 14 residues. The germline V gene has CDR1 LNHDA and CDR2 SQIVND (reference sequence). CDR3 bases: TGTGCCAGTAGTACCACCGGGACATTTGGAAAACTGTTTTTT. Protein: CASSTTGTFGKLFF.

This clone came up once. The chain recombines TRBV3-1 (or the pseudogene TRBV3-2) with TRBJ1-2; D possibly corresponds to TRBD1 (6 bases). V gave up 0 bases and J gave up 3 bases, with 17 bases separating them. Germline lookup yields CDR1 LGHDT and CDR2 YNNKEL (reference sequence). This CDR3 spans 17 amino acids. The CDR3 sequence is CASSQEHSTGRYYGYTF. DNA for the CDR3: TGTGCCAGCAGCCAAGAGCACTCGACAGGTCGTTACTATGGCTACACCTTC.

By share, this clone ranks as medium-sized. CDR3 loop: CASSYSIAGSEPQHF. The CDR3 DNA reads TGTGCCAGCAGTTACTCGATAGCCGGGAGTGAGCCCCAGCATTTT. The genes are TRBV6-2 or TRBV6-3 and TRBJ1-5, with D uncertain. Germline lookup yields CDR1 MNHEY and CDR2 SVGEGT. Trimming removed 0 bases at V and 8 bases at J, with 14 bases between. The CDR3 length is 15 residues.

V and J are TRBV2 and TRBJ2-7; 8 bases are a match to TRBD2. The germline gives CDR1 SNHLY, CDR2 FYNNEI. The CDR3 consists of 16 residues. J lost 6 bases, V lost 5 bases, and 15 bases had no gene match. CDR3 amino acids: CASSQGSGRGLGEQYF. CDR3 bases: TGTGCCAGCAGTCAGGGGAGCGGGAGAGGGCTTGGCGAGCAGTACTTC.

The chain employs TRBV14 and TRBJ2-1, with 15 bases identical to TRBD2. The CDR3 is 18 amino acids. The J segment lost 5 bases and the V segment lost 4 bases, leaving 9 bases of the junction unmatched. Germline assignment: CDR1 SGHDN and CDR2 FVKESK. The CDR3 protein is CASSRLPGLAGGHNEQFF. CDR3 DNA sequence: TGTGCCAGCAGCCGCCTCCCGGGACTAGCGGGAGGACACAATGAGCAGTTCTTC.

The V and J genes are TRBV5-8 and TRBJ1-1, with 8 bases that match TRBD1. Germline CDR1 is SGHTS and CDR2 is YDEGEE. The CDR3 has 16 amino acids. V was clipped by 0 bases and J by 0 bases; unmatched bases: 4. CDR3 sequence reads: CASSLGRGRVNTEAFF. CDR3 coding DNA: TGTGCCAGCAGCTTGGGCAGGGGGCGGGTGAACACTGAAGCTTTCTTT.

This sequence joins TRBV3-1 (or the pseudogene TRBV3-2) and TRBJ2-7; weak D call: TRBD2 (7 bases). Trimming took 0 bases from V and 6 from J, leaving 12 bases between them. Germline CDR1 and CDR2: LGHDT and YNNKEL (reference sequence). The CDR3 consists of 14 residues. The CDR3 sequence: CASSQDSGGGEQYF. CDR3 DNA sequence: TGTGCCAGCAGCCAAGATTCGGGGGGCGGCGAGCAGTACTTC.

The chain links TRBV28 to TRBJ1-5; D is ambiguous. Germline V gene lookup returns CDR1 MDHEN and CDR2 SYDVKM. The length of the CDR3 is 14 residues. The V gene lost 5 bases and the J gene lost 7 bases, with 15 bases spanning the gap. In DNA, the CDR3 is TGTGCCAGCAGTCCAGGAGGGCTCTGGCAGCCCCAGCATTTT. This codes for CASSPGGLWQPQHF.

This chain connects TRBV3-1 (or the pseudogene TRBV3-2) to TRBJ1-2, with 7 bases matching TRBD1. With V trimmed by 2 bases and J by 5 bases, 5 bases remained unmatched. The CDR3 is made up of 14 amino acids. CDR1 is LGHDT, CDR2 YNNKEL, per germline (reference sequence). CDR3 nucleotides: TGTGCCAGCAGCCAAACGACAGGGAGTTATGGCTACACCTTC. Translated: CASSQTTGSYGYTF.

This clone was seen only once. The chain combines TRBV19 with TRBJ2-7, with D tentatively TRBD1 (5 bases). Germline assignment: CDR1 LNHDA and CDR2 SQIVND (reference sequence). Trimming shortened V by 5 bases and J by 2 bases, and 16 bases separated the two germline ends. This CDR3 has 15 residues. The CDR3 loop is CASSVGHSSTYEQYF. The CDR3 coding sequence is TGTGCCAGTAGTGTCGGACATTCATCTACCTACGAGCAGTACTTC.

J is TRBJ1-4 and V is TRBV4-3; the match to TRBD1 covers 9 bases. This CDR3 region has 17 residues. CDR1 is LGHNA, CDR2 YSLEER, per germline. V shed 0 bases, J shed 5 bases, and the junction held 7 bases outside the gene matches. In DNA form, the CDR3 reads TGCGCCAGCAGCCAAGAAAGGACCGGGACAGGGAATGAAAAACTGTTTTTT. Protein sequence: CASSQERTGTGNEKLFF.

This clone was detected once. The V and J genes are TRBV6-5 and TRBJ1-5, with a tentative D call TRBD1 (6 bases). This CDR3 has 15 amino acids. V was trimmed by 5 bases and J by 9 bases, leaving 20 bases between them. Germline V lookup: CDR1 MNHEY, CDR2 SVGAGI. This CDR3 is CASSPGAQGPMPQHF. In nucleotides, the CDR3 is TGTGCCAGCAGTCCAGGGGCCCAGGGGCCGATGCCCCAGCATTTT.

The chain has TRBV12-1 and TRBJ1-4; TRBD1 was called by the table and not checked on the DNA. TRBV12-1 is a pseudogene locus. CDR3 length: 19 amino acids. CDR3 sequence: CASSFADPVVGHWDEKLFF. CDR3 DNA: TGTGCCAGCAGCTTTGCGGACCCAGTTGTAGGACATTGGGATGAAAAACTGTTTTTT.

The chain joins TRBV5-8 to TRBJ2-4, with D unclear. V gave up 4 bases and J gave up 1 base, with 21 bases separating them. The V gene's germline CDR1 is SGHTS and CDR2 YDEGEE. The CDR3 loop spans 18 amino acids. The CDR3 sequence: CASSRQVFPVLAKNIQYF. The DNA for the CDR3 is TGTGCCAGCAGCCGCCAGGTTTTCCCGGTTCTGGCCAAAAACATTCAGTACTTC.

The V gene is TRBV6-2 or TRBV6-3, the J gene TRBJ2-2, with 10 bases that match TRBD2. This CDR3 region has 16 residues. Germline loops: CDR1 MNHEY, CDR2 SVGEGT. V lost 2 bases to trimming and J lost 5 bases; unmatched junction nucleotides: 5. CDR3 sequence: CASSYRAGGATGELFF. The DNA of the CDR3 is TGTGCCAGCAGTTACAGAGCGGGGGGGGCGACCGGGGAGCTGTTTTTT.

The chain employs TRBV3-1 (or the pseudogene TRBV3-2) and TRBJ1-6; D unresolved. The CDR3 covers 15 residues. Germline lookup yields CDR1 LGHDT and CDR2 YNNKEL (reference sequence). V dropped 4 bases and J dropped 5 bases, with 12 bases sitting between them. CDR3 loop: CASSRLRQHNSPLHF. CDR3 in DNA: TGTGCCAGCAGCCGACTAAGGCAGCATAATTCACCCCTCCACTTT.

The rearrangement links TRBV9 to TRBJ2-7, with 9 nucleotides matching TRBD1. Germline V CDR1 and CDR2: SGDLS, YYNGEE. The trim removed 3 bases at V and 1 base at J, leaving 5 bases unmatched. CDR3 length: 15 residues. As DNA, the CDR3 is TGTGCCAGCAGCGCTGGGACAGGGAGGTCCTACGAGCAGTACTTC. Residues: CASSAGTGRSYEQYF.

V usage is TRBV5-4 and J usage is TRBJ2-1, with no clear D. In germline, CDR1 is SGHNT, CDR2 YYREEE (reference sequence). This CDR3 region has 13 residues. Deletions cut 4 bases from V and 3 bases from J, with 8 bases between. This chain's CDR3 is CASSTEHYNEQFF. Here the CDR3 DNA reads TGTGCCAGCAGCACGGAGCACTACAATGAGCAGTTCTTC.

This chain connects TRBV4-1 to TRBJ2-1; 7 bases align to TRBD2. Germline V lookup: CDR1 MGHRA, CDR2 YSYEKL. This CDR3 is 15 amino acids long. V lost 1 base and J lost 4; bases outside the gene matches: 4. CDR3 sequence (DNA): TGCGCCAGCAGCCAAGCTAGCGGCACTTACAATGAGCAGTTCTTC. It encodes CASSQASGTYNEQFF.

The gene calls are TRBV10-3 and TRBJ1-6; 7 nucleotides match TRBD1. Per the germline V gene, CDR1 is ENHRY and CDR2 is SYGVKD. The CDR3 is made up of 18 amino acids. V shed 2 bases, J shed 3 bases, and the junction held 10 bases outside the gene matches. The chain's CDR3 is CAISETKQGTYYNSPLHF. The DNA of the CDR3 is TGTGCCATCAGTGAGACCAAACAGGGGACCTACTATAATTCACCCCTCCACTTT.

The CDR3 sequence is CASSFTGLDTQYF. DNA for the CDR3: TGTGCCAGCAGCTTTACAGGTCTTGATACGCAGTATTTT. The J gene is TRBJ2-3, the V gene TRBV7-2, with D possibly TRBD1 on 5 matching bases. Germline V gives CDR1 SGHTA, CDR2 FQGNSA. This CDR3 region has 13 residues. The V and J ends lost 3 bases and 6 bases respectively, with 10 bases between them.